This T cell receptor beta chain was recovered during a study of blood T cell repertoires in COVID-19. Study information: Both acute and convalescent COVID-19 samples were obtained from the United States, Italy and Spain. T cells, B-cell-depleted T cells, or PBMCs provided the cDNA or gDNA that served as material.

Seattle cases were enrolled at active infection and followed longitudinally. Study processing details: Using reference gene primer amplification, nucleated cell counts were estimated. The protocol was immunoSEQ multiplex PCR, while the TCRdb copy is restricted to in-frame clones and leaves out a portion. V and J calls and clone size are those listed in that table; D and trimming were worked out from the DNA. The sample holds 11,000 or so clones, 60% to 80% seen once. The germline gives CDR1 PRHDT, CDR2 FYEKMQ (reference sequence). Unmatched junction bases numbered 14, after V lost 4 bases and J lost 5 bases. This CDR3 region has 16 residues.

Sequenced sample: peripheral blood. The clonotype was recovered from a man in his 60s with COVID-19, enrolled during active disease. The genes are TRBV13 and TRBJ2-7; 7 nucleotides agree with TRBD1. The DNA of the CDR3 is TGTGCCAGCAGCTCCCCTCCGACAGGGTCGGGGCACGAGCAGTACTTC. This gives the protein CASSSPPTGSGHEQYF.